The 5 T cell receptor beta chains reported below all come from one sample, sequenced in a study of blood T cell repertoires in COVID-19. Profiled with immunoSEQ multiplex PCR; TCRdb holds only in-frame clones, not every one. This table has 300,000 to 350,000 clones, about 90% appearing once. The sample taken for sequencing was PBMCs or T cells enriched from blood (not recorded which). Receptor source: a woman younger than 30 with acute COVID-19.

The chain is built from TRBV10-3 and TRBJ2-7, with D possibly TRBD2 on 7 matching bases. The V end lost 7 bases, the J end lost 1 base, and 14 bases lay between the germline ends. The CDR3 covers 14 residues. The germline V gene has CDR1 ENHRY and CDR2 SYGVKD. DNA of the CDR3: TGTGCCATCAACAGCGGGACATTGTCCTACGAGCAGTACTTC. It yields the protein CAINSGTLSYEQYF.

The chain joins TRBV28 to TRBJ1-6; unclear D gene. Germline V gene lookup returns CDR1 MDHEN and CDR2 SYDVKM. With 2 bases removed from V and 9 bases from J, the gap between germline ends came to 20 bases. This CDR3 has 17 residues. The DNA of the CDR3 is TGTGCCAGCAGTTTACCCCCGGTGACCGCGTGGAGTTCACCCCTCCACTTT. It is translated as CASSLPPVTAWSSPLHF.

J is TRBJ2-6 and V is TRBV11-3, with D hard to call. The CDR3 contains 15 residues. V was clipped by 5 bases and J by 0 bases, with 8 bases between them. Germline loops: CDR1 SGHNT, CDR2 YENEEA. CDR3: CASSRGDSGANVLTF. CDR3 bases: TGTGCCAGCAGCAGAGGAGACTCTGGGGCCAACGTCCTGACTTTC.

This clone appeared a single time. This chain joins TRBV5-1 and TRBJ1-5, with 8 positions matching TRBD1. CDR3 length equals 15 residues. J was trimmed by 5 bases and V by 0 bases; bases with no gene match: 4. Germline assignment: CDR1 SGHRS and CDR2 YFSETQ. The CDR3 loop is CASSLAPDRDQPQHF. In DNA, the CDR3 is TGCGCCAGCAGCTTGGCCCCGGACAGGGATCAGCCCCAGCATTTT.

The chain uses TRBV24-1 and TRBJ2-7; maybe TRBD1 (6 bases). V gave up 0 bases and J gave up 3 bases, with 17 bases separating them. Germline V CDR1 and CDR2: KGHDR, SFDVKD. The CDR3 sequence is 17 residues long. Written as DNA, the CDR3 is TGTGCCACCAGTGATTTGACAGGGCCCAGTACTAGCTACGAGCAGTACTTC. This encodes CATSDLTGPSTSYEQYF.